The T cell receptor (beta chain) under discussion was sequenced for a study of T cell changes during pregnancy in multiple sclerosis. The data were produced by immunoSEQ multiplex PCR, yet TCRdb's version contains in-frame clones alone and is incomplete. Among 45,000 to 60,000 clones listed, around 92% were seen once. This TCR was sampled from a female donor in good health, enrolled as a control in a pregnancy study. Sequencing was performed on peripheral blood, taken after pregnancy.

CDR3 sequence reads: CASSFLRESGANVLTF. In DNA form, the CDR3 reads TGTGCCAGTAGTTTTCTAAGGGAGTCGGGGGCCAACGTCCTGACTTTC. The chain combines TRBV19 with TRBJ2-6, with D possibly TRBD2 on 5 matching bases. V was cut by 5 bases and J by 4 bases, with 15 bases left in between. The CDR3 has 16 amino acids. Per germline, CDR1 LNHDA and CDR2 SQIVND (reference sequence).